The clone carrying this T cell receptor beta chain was seen many times. The antigen is undetermined. The source of the sample is a study of T-cell reconstitution after alpha-beta-depleted transplantation in children. Whole-study results and caveats: Reportedly, roughly two months post-transplant, alpha-beta T cells arose from several hundred expanded graft clones. By one year post-transplant, T-cell counts and diversity largely arose from T cells that were newly produced.

The germline CDR1 and CDR2 sequences are SGHTA and FQGNSA. The CDR3 is 14 residues long. Trimming shortened V by 8 bases and J by 2 bases, and 15 bases separated the two germline ends. Unique molecular identifiers featured in how the TCRbeta library was prepared. One entry per CDR3 protein, called by TCRdb with MiXCR from the PCR reads. This table has a few hundred thousand distinct CDR3 sequences, around 10% appearing once. The genes are TRBV7-2 and TRBJ2-5, with D hard to call. This TCR derives from a boy younger than two with acute myeloid leukemia, due to receive a stem cell transplant. The sequencing here drew on PBMCs, taken before TCRalphabeta/CD19-depleted stem cell transplant. The CDR3 here is CASCVRQSQETQYF. The CDR3 region has the DNA TGTGCCAGCTGCGTTAGGCAGTCGCAAGAGACCCAGTACTTC.